This entry lists 6 T cell receptor beta chains sequenced from one sample in a study of T cell changes during pregnancy in multiple sclerosis. Sequencing was performed with immunoSEQ multiplex PCR; in TCRdb, only in-frame clones are kept and a portion is missing. The table has 40,000 or so clones, around nine tenths seen once. The sample consisted of peripheral blood, taken before pregnancy. Every receptor here comes from a female donor with multiple sclerosis, enrolled in a pregnancy study.

The V gene is TRBV5-1, the J gene TRBJ2-5; 10 bases fit TRBD2. V was clipped by 0 bases and J by 5 bases; unmatched bases: 4. Germline CDR1 reads SGHRS; CDR2 reads YFSETQ. The CDR3 contains 15 residues. The CDR3 reads CASSLVSSGSETQYF. CDR3 DNA: TGCGCCAGCAGCTTGGTGTCTAGCGGGAGCGAGACCCAGTACTTC.

This clone appeared a single time. V gene TRBV5-1 combines with J gene TRBJ1-1; possible D gene TRBD1, 6 bases. Looked up from germline, CDR1 is SGHRS and CDR2 is YFSETQ. This CDR3 is built from 13 residues. V was cut by 7 bases and J by 5 bases, with 15 bases left in between. As DNA, the CDR3 is TGCGCCAGCCGCCCCAGGGGAGATACTGAAGCTTTCTTT. This codes for CASRPRGDTEAFF.

The CDR3 loop is CAIRRQGAAYGYTF. The CDR3 nucleotides are TGTGCCATTCGACGACAGGGCGCGGCCTATGGCTACACCTTC. V usage is TRBV28 and J usage is TRBJ1-2; 7 positions match TRBD1. Germline-derived CDR1 and CDR2 are MDHEN and SYDVKM. The CDR3 spans 14 residues. Trimming at V came to 10 bases and at J to 4 bases, leaving 12 bases not matched to a gene.

V and J are TRBV6-5 and TRBJ2-4, with D possibly being TRBD1 (5 bases). The V and J ends lost 6 bases and 0 bases respectively, with 6 bases between them. Germline values: CDR1 MNHEY, CDR2 SVGAGI. The CDR3 is made up of 13 amino acids. CDR3 bases: TGTGCCAGCAGGGACATAGCCAAAAACATTCAGTACTTC. Protein sequence: CASRDIAKNIQYF.

The chain is built from TRBV5-1 and TRBJ1-1, with TRBD1 as a possible D gene (6 bases). CDR3 length: 16 residues. V shed 0 bases and J shed 4 bases, with 16 bases lying between them. Germline loops: CDR1 SGHRS, CDR2 YFSETQ. CDR3 sequence (DNA): TGCGCCAGCAGCTTGGGGGAGGGGTCAGGGGCCACTGAAGCTTTCTTT. Translation gives CASSLGEGSGATEAFF.

The CDR3 bases are TGTGCCAGTAGTGGGTGGCGGGAAGGTACAGATACGCAGTATTTT. Protein sequence: CASSGWREGTDTQYF. The genes are TRBV19 and TRBJ2-3; possibly TRBD2 for D (6 bases). The germline V gene has CDR1 LNHDA and CDR2 SQIVND (reference sequence). The V end lost 5 bases, the J end lost 3 bases, and 15 bases lay between the germline ends. This CDR3 is built from 15 residues.